A selection of T cell receptor beta chains follows, all from one sample in a study of OX40 agonist ivuxolimab in advanced cancers. Profiling relied on immunoSEQ multiplex PCR, and the TCRdb table lists in-frame clones only, not all of them. This table has 65,000 or so clones, roughly 88% appearing once. Sequenced here: CD4+ or CD8+ T cells sorted from blood, sampled in a trial of the OX40 agonist ivuxolimab. These receptors all come from an adult with an advanced solid tumor such as melanoma, head and neck, liver or kidney cancer. CDR3s include the opening cysteine and the closing phenylalanine or tryptophan. The D gene is left open where the match is weak. The size entry is marked missing in some rows and otherwise reads once, few, many or a size class.

j_call d_call v_call clone_size cdr3_length cdr3_aa cdr3_nt
TRBJ2-3 TRBD1 TRBV5-1 NA 15 CASSLGQGTADTQYF TGCGCCAGCAGCTTGGGACAGGGGACCGCAGATACGCAGTATTTT
TRBJ1-1 NA TRBV5-4 NA 14 CASSLEGLVAEAFF TGTGCCAGCAGCTTGGAGGGCTTGGTGGCTGAAGCTTTCTTT
TRBJ2-4 NA TRBV10-3 NA 17 CAISEMGRGFDKNIQYF TGTGCCATCAGTGAGATGGGGCGGGGTTTTGACAAAAACATTCAGTACTTC
TRBJ2-3 NA TRBV6-1 NA 19 CASSEGRKYRSWGTDTQYF TGTGCCAGCAGTGAAGGGAGGAAGTATCGTTCGTGGGGGACAGATACGCAGTATTTT
TRBJ1-1 TRBD1 TRBV2 once 13 CASSRDRDTEAFF TGTGCCAGCAGTAGGGACAGGGACACTGAAGCTTTCTTT
TRBJ2-1 NA TRBV7-3 once 15 CASSLNEISYNEQFF TGTGCCAGCAGCTTAAATGAGATCTCCTACAATGAGCAGTTCTTC
TRBJ2-1 TRBD1 TRBV9 NA 14 CASNRDRGHHEQFF TGTGCCAGCAACCGGGACAGGGGGCATCATGAGCAGTTCTTC
TRBJ2-1 NA TRBV13 NA 14 CASSSGFRGNEQFF TGTGCCAGCAGCTCAGGGTTTCGGGGGAATGAGCAGTTCTTC
TRBJ2-3 TRBD1 TRBV28 NA 14 CASSGQGGADTQYF TGTGCCAGCAGTGGACAGGGGGGGGCAGATACGCAGTATTTT
TRBJ2-1 TRBD2 TRBV5-5 NA 15 CASSLVSGVVGEQFF TGTGCCAGCAGCTTGGTTAGCGGGGTTGTGGGTGAGCAGTTCTTC
TRBJ2-7 NA TRBV7-9 few 13 CASSPTAPYEQYF TGTGCCAGCAGCCCGACGGCTCCCTACGAGCAGTACTTC
TRBJ1-2 NA TRBV30 NA 14 CAWIDTSAFYGYTF TGTGCCTGGATCGACACCTCAGCCTTCTATGGCTACACCTTC
TRBJ2-7 TRBD1 TRBV5-4 NA 16 CASSTMDRTASYEQYF TGTGCCAGCAGCACCATGGACAGGACCGCCTCCTACGAGCAGTACTTC
TRBJ2-5 TRBD2 TRBV11-2 NA 16 CASSPGASGAQETQYF TGTGCCAGCAGCCCCGGCGCTAGCGGGGCCCAAGAGACCCAGTACTTC
TRBJ1-1 NA TRBV18 NA 13 CASSATTNTEAFF TGTGCCAGCTCTGCGACAACCAACACTGAAGCTTTCTTT
TRBJ1-6 NA TRBV7-8 NA 14 CASSLAGVRSPLHF TGTGCCAGCAGCTTAGCAGGGGTCCGGTCACCCCTCCACTTT
TRBJ1-2 NA TRBV28 NA 14 CASSLGYSGYGYTF TGTGCCAGCAGCCTCGGTTATTCGGGATATGGCTACACCTTC
TRBJ2-6 TRBD1 TRBV18 once 16 CASSSDRGRLINVLTF TGTGCCAGCTCATCGGACAGGGGGCGGCTAATCAACGTCCTGACTTTC
TRBJ2-1 NA TRBV2 NA 16 CASRHRARSSYNEQFF TGTGCCAGCAGGCACAGGGCTAGGAGCTCCTACAATGAGCAGTTCTTC
TRBJ2-7 TRBD1 TRBV29-1 NA 13 CSATRDRAYEQYF TGCAGCGCGACCCGGGACAGAGCATACGAGCAGTACTTC
TRBJ2-6 NA TRBV4-3 NA 17 CASSQDVPYSGANVLTF TGCGCCAGCAGCCAAGATGTCCCATACTCTGGGGCCAACGTCCTGACTTTC
TRBJ2-7 TRBD1 TRBV5-4 NA 12 CASSTTGAEQYF TGTGCCAGCAGCACGACAGGGGCCGAGCAGTACTTC
TRBJ2-1 NA TRBV7-5 NA 11 CASSSPLFQFF TGTGCCAGCAGCTCCCCACTATTCCAGTTCTTC
TRBJ1-2 NA TRBV6-6 NA 14 CASSYEHWTAGYTF TGTGCCAGCAGTTACGAGCATTGGACAGCCGGCTACACCTTC
TRBJ2-1 NA TRBV10-1 NA 16 CATPRGQGRKYNEQFF TGCGCCACTCCTCGAGGGCAGGGGCGAAAGTACAATGAGCAGTTCTTC
TRBJ1-5 TRBD1 TRBV28 NA 14 CASRGQVWAQPQHF TGTGCCAGCAGGGGACAGGTCTGGGCTCAGCCCCAGCATTTT
TRBJ1-1 NA TRBV5-1 once 15 CASSLGGIGTMEAFF TGCGCCAGCAGCTTGGGGGGCATCGGAACTATGGAAGCTTTCTTT
TRBJ1-1 NA TRBV9 NA 12 CASSVGETEAFF TGTGCCAGCAGCGTAGGAGAGACTGAAGCTTTCTTT
TRBJ2-1 TRBD2 TRBV7-3 NA 16 CASSRRTSGGYNEQFF TGTGCCAGCAGCCGCAGGACTAGCGGGGGGTACAATGAGCAGTTCTTC
TRBJ1-4 TRBD1 TRBV4-1 NA 15 CASSRQGATNEKLFF TGCGCCAGCAGCCGACAGGGGGCGACTAATGAAAAACTGTTTTTT
TRBJ2-1 NA TRBV7-9 NA 14 CASSSLGVNNEQFF TGTGCCAGCAGCTCCCTAGGGGTGAACAATGAGCAGTTCTTC
TRBJ1-2 TRBD1 TRBV4-3 NA 13 CASSHTGVGGYTF TGCGCCAGCAGCCATACAGGGGTGGGTGGCTACACCTTC
TRBJ1-2 NA TRBV10-3 NA 14 CAIRGSTGVGGYTF TGTGCCATCCGCGGCTCTACAGGTGTGGGGGGCTACACCTTC
TRBJ1-1 TRBD1 TRBV4-3 once 14 CASSVQGLGAEAFF TGCGCCAGCAGCGTACAGGGGTTGGGAGCTGAAGCTTTCTTT
TRBJ1-3 NA TRBV29-1 NA 10 CSAIRNTIYF TGCAGCGCGATTCGAAACACCATATATTTT
TRBJ2-5 TRBD2 TRBV11-2 NA 16 CASSLDLTGGLETQYF TGTGCCAGCAGCTTAGATCTAACGGGGGGGCTGGAGACCCAGTACTTC
TRBJ2-6 NA TRBV5-1 NA 19 CASSLAGSTLTSGANVLTF TGCGCCAGCAGCTTGGCTGGTAGCACCTTGACCTCTGGGGCCAACGTCCTGACTTTC
TRBJ2-3 NA TRBV5-4 NA 12 CASSWWGDTQYF TGTGCCAGCAGCTGGTGGGGGGATACGCAGTATTTT
TRBJ1-3 NA TRBV21-1 NA 16 CASSRPGTSEGNTIYF TGTGCCAGCAGCCGACCCGGGACAAGTGAAGGAAACACCATATATTTT
TRBJ2-5 NA TRBV2 NA 11 CASSYHETQYF TGTGCCAGCAGTTATCACGAGACCCAGTACTTC
TRBJ1-3 NA TRBV6-5 NA 15 CASSYSEGSGNTIYF TGTGCCAGCAGTTACTCGGAAGGGTCTGGAAACACCATATATTTT
TRBJ1-2 NA TRBV6-5 NA 14 CASSTQQGYYGYTF TGTGCCAGCTCGACCCAACAGGGATACTATGGCTACACCTTC
TRBJ1-5 NA TRBV7-3 NA 13 CASSLGVGQPQHF TGTGCCAGCAGCTTGGGGGTGGGGCAGCCCCAGCATTTT
TRBJ2-7 NA TRBV2 NA 12 CARMTELGEQYF TGTGCCAGAATGACAGAACTCGGCGAGCAGTACTTC
TRBJ2-3 TRBD2 TRBV4-3 NA 15 CASSLGTSGEDTQYF TGCGCCAGCAGCCTCGGGACTAGCGGGGAAGATACGCAGTATTTT
TRBJ2-1 NA TRBV11-2 many 17 CASSFESGWLAASGQFF TGTGCCAGCAGCTTTGAGTCGGGCTGGCTCGCTGCGTCGGGGCAGTTCTTC
TRBJ2-7 TRBD1 TRBV5-1 NA 15 CASSVGPGQTYEQYF TGCGCCAGCAGCGTCGGACCGGGACAGACCTACGAGCAGTACTTC